A single sample gave rise to the 10 T cell receptor beta chains below, sequenced in a study of OX40 agonist ivuxolimab in advanced cancers. The library was produced with the immunoSEQ multiplex PCR assay. Held by TCRdb, this immuneACCESS table contains in-frame sequences only and omits some clones. Under half of the omission traces to an unresolved V gene where checked; the cause of the rest is unknown. Present in this sample are nearly 60,000 clones, 88% of which were seen just once. The top ten clonotypes cover 3.5% of the sample. Sequenced material: CD4+ or CD8+ T cells sorted from blood, taken in a trial of the OX40 agonist ivuxolimab. The receptors were sampled from an adult with an advanced solid tumor such as melanoma, head and neck, liver or kidney cancer.

This clone appeared a single time. Distinct nucleotide sequences in the sample also encode this CDR3. This rearrangement joins TRBV18 to TRBJ1-1; TRBD1 is a possible D gene (5 bases). V was trimmed by 3 bases and J by 2 bases, leaving 7 bases between them. The CDR3 runs to 13 residues. CDR1 and CDR2 from the germline V gene are KGHSH and LQKENI. The CDR3 DNA reads TGTGCCAGCTCACCCCAGGGTAACACTGAAGCTTTCTTT. Its translation is CASSPQGNTEAFF.

V and J are TRBV7-2 and TRBJ2-1, with TRBD2 identical over 8 bases. CDR3 length: 14 amino acids. V lost 6 bases and J lost 7; bases outside the gene matches: 8. Germline V gene data show CDR1 as SGHTA and CDR2 as FQGNSA. The CDR3 protein is CASRKAGADNEQFF. In nucleotides, the CDR3 is TGTGCCAGCAGGAAAGCGGGAGCGGATAATGAGCAGTTCTTC.

The rearrangement uses TRBV28 and TRBJ2-7; D is ambiguous. V lost 6 bases and J lost 3, with 3 bases in between. The CDR3 has 10 residues. In germline, CDR1 is MDHEN, CDR2 SYDVKM. This chain's CDR3 is CASSGYEQYF. CDR3 in DNA: TGTGCCAGCAGCGGCTACGAGCAGTACTTC.

The rearrangement joins TRBV7-2 to TRBJ1-2; weak D call: TRBD1 (5 bases). This CDR3 is built from 13 residues. V was cut by 5 bases and J by 5 bases, with 12 bases left in between. In germline, CDR1 is SGHTA, CDR2 FQGNSA. The CDR3 loop is CASSPRQTYGYTF. The CDR3 DNA sequence: TGTGCCAGCAGCCCTCGACAGACATATGGCTACACCTTC.

The chain uses TRBV19 and TRBJ1-4; D is undetermined. Germline lookup yields CDR1 LNHDA and CDR2 SQIVND (reference sequence). Trimming removed 7 bases from V and 8 bases from J, with 20 bases in between. The CDR3 has 15 residues. The CDR3 sequence: CASKNGPLVGEKLFF. Written as DNA, the CDR3 is TGTGCCAGTAAAAACGGACCGCTGGTTGGCGAAAAACTGTTTTTT.

This chain uses TRBV6-1 with TRBJ2-5; 8 bases agree with TRBD1. This CDR3 is 16 amino acids long. Germline V gives CDR1 MNHNS, CDR2 SASEGT. J was trimmed by 1 base and V by 10 bases; bases with no gene match: 14. The DNA of the CDR3 is TGTGCCATCAGGGAATCAGGACAGGGAATCCAAGAGACCCAGTACTTC. This encodes CAIRESGQGIQETQYF.

In its sample, this clone was seen once. At one end the junction does not follow the germline gene, possibly because of a read error. CDR3 amino acids: CASSPRRPEQFF. CDR3 coding DNA: TGTGCCAGCTCCCCACGTAGGCCTGAGCAGTTCTTC. The chain links TRBV18 to TRBJ2-1, with D hard to call. CDR1 and CDR2 from the germline V gene are KGHSH and LQKENI. The CDR3 loop spans 12 amino acids.

The chain uses TRBV7-2 and TRBJ2-7; possibly TRBD2 for D (5 bases). V lost 2 bases, J lost 6 bases, and 14 bases lay in between. The length of the CDR3 is 14 residues. Germline CDR1 is SGHTA and CDR2 is FQGNSA. This chain's CDR3 is CASSLNSIAGEQYF. The CDR3 DNA follows: TGTGCCAGCAGCTTAAATTCGATCGCGGGCGAGCAGTACTTC.

A word on this clone: Additional DNA sequences in this sample encode the identical CDR3. The chain couples TRBV6-5 to TRBJ2-2; 8 bases align to TRBD2. The CDR3 length is 14 residues. Unmatched junction bases numbered 5, after V lost 6 bases and J lost 5 bases. The germline CDR1 and CDR2 sequences are MNHEY and SVGAGI. The CDR3 sequence: CASSRGGGTGELFF. DNA for the CDR3: TGTGCCAGCAGCCGGGGGGGAGGTACCGGGGAGCTGTTTTTT.

The chain has TRBV18 and TRBJ2-7, with 10 bases fitting TRBD1. With 4 bases clipped from V and 1 base from J, the junction kept 7 bases outside the gene matches. The germline V gene has CDR1 KGHSH and CDR2 LQKENI. The CDR3 spans 16 residues. The CDR3 is CASSREPGQGSYEQYF. The CDR3 DNA reads TGTGCCAGCTCACGGGAGCCGGGACAGGGGTCCTACGAGCAGTACTTC.